A single sample is the source of the 8 T cell receptor beta chains below, sequenced in a study of blood T cell repertoires in COVID-19. Some clones are missing from TCRdb's copy, which holds only in-frame ones; the method was immunoSEQ multiplex PCR. The table has around 300,000 clones, roughly 90% seen once. Input material: PBMCs or T cells enriched from blood (not recorded which). The receptors originated from a woman in her forties or fifties who had recovered from COVID-19.

The CDR3 nucleotides read TGCGCCAGCAGCGTGGGACACCCGAATGAAAAACTGTTTTTT. This codes for CASSVGHPNEKLFF. The chain combines TRBV5-1 with TRBJ1-4, with D possibly TRBD1 on 6 matching bases. This CDR3 is built from 14 residues. Between the trimmed V and J ends, which lost 4 bases and 5 bases, there was a span of 12 bases. Germline CDR1 SGHRS, CDR2 YFSETQ. The variable domain in full, completed from reference TRBV5-1 and TRBJ1-4, reads KAGVTQTPRYLIKTRGQQVTLSCSPISGHRSVSWYQQTPGQGLQFLFEYFSETQRNKGNFPGRFSGRQFSNSRSEMNVSTLELGDSALYLCASSVGHPNEKLFFGSGTQLSVL.

V is TRBV4-3 and J is TRBJ2-1; D is undetermined. Germline V gene data show CDR1 as LGHNA and CDR2 as YSLEER. Trimming shortened V by 0 bases and J by 3 bases, and 12 bases separated the two germline ends. This CDR3 spans 16 amino acids. The CDR3 loop is CASSQDFAYIYNEQFF. The CDR3 nucleotides read TGCGCCAGCAGCCAAGATTTTGCCTATATCTACAATGAGCAGTTCTTC.

J is TRBJ1-5 and V is TRBV3-1 (or the pseudogene TRBV3-2); 7 nucleotides agree with TRBD1. The CDR3 is 17 amino acids. The V segment lost 1 base and the J segment 2 bases; nucleotides outside the gene matches: 8. Per the germline V gene, CDR1 is LGHDT and CDR2 is YNNKEL (reference sequence). Written as DNA, the CDR3 is TGTGCCAGCAGCCAAGGCGCGCAGGGGGATCGCAATCAGCCCCAGCATTTT. As protein: CASSQGAQGDRNQPQHF.

The chain joins TRBV28 to TRBJ1-2; no clear D. CDR3 length equals 11 residues. Trimming left V 10 bases short and J 5 bases short, with 11 bases between. The germline V gene encodes CDR1 MDHEN and CDR2 SYDVKM. The CDR3 DNA reads TGTGCCACCTTTGCTAGGTATGGCTACACCTTC. It yields the protein CATFARYGYTF.

The V gene is TRBV6-2 or TRBV6-3, the J gene TRBJ2-7, with 10 bases lining up with TRBD2. Germline V gene data show CDR1 as MNHEY and CDR2 as SVGEGT. This CDR3 is 14 amino acids long. Trimming took 0 bases from V and 6 from J; bases not matched to a gene: 2. DNA for the CDR3: TGTGCCAGCAGTTACTCTAGCGGGAGGTTCGAGCAGTACTTC. It is translated as CASSYSSGRFEQYF.

The V gene is TRBV28, the J gene TRBJ2-7, with a tentative D call TRBD2 (6 bases). This CDR3 spans 15 amino acids. Trimming shortened V by 7 bases and J by 2 bases, and 18 bases separated the two germline ends. Germline CDR1 is MDHEN and CDR2 is SYDVKM. The CDR3 DNA is TGTGCCAGCATCCCATCGGGGGTACCTGCCTACGAGCAGTACTTC. Translated, it gives CASIPSGVPAYEQYF.

This clone was picked up a small number of times. The chain combines TRBV14 with TRBJ1-2; D is perhaps TRBD1 (6 bases). This CDR3 region has 16 residues. Trimming cost V 4 bases and J 4 bases, with 19 bases left between them. The V gene's germline CDR1 is SGHDN and CDR2 FVKESK. The CDR3 nucleotides are TGTGCCAGCAGCCGAGAACGAACAGGGCATCTCTATGGCTACACCTTC. Residues: CASSRERTGHLYGYTF.

The V call is TRBV19, the J call TRBJ2-3, with D perhaps matching TRBD2 (6 bases). CDR3 length equals 14 residues. V was clipped by 6 bases and J by 4 bases, with 14 bases between them. Germline CDR1 and CDR2: LNHDA and SQIVND (reference sequence). The CDR3 DNA is TGTGCCAGTAGCCCTCGCGGGATCGCAGATACGCAGTATTTT. Translated, it gives CASSPRGIADTQYF.